What follows are 10 T cell receptor beta chains derived from one specimen sequenced in a study of CD8+ T cells in alopecia areata. Treatment given: oral pan-JAK inhibitor, 5-10 mg twice daily. It was cDNA, reverse transcribed from extracted RNA, that served as the sequencing template. TCRdb's copy holds only in-frame clones and misses some; the assay was immunoSEQ multiplex PCR. The sample has roughly 250,000 clones, roughly 63% seen once. This specimen consisted of CD4+ T cells sorted from blood, obtained at week 52, from a patient treated with tofacitinib. Receptors were obtained from a human donor with alopecia areata.

This clone was seen only a few times. The chain uses TRBV30 and TRBJ1-1; D might be TRBD1 (5 bases). Germline loops: CDR1 GTSNPN, CDR2 SVGIG (reference sequence). The germline V and J ends were trimmed by 5 bases and 2 bases, with 9 bases remaining between them. The CDR3 spans 12 residues. The CDR3 bases are TGTGCCTGGGAGGGGATCAACACTGAAGCTTTCTTT. The encoded protein is CAWEGINTEAFF.

DNA of the CDR3: TGTGCCAGCAGCGACACTTGGGGGCAGCCCCAGCATTTT. It translates to CASSDTWGQPQHF. The chain links TRBV6-1 to TRBJ1-5; D is perhaps TRBD1 (5 bases). Trimming left V 6 bases short and J 7 bases short, with 13 bases between. This CDR3 has 13 amino acids. Germline CDR1 and CDR2: MNHNS and SASEGT.

V gene TRBV4-3 combines with J gene TRBJ1-1, with 7 positions matching TRBD1. Germline CDR1 LGHNA, CDR2 YSLEER. This CDR3 has 14 residues. Trimming cost V 1 base and J 12 bases; bases outside gene matches: 11. In DNA form, the CDR3 reads TGCGCCAGCAGCCAAGCCCTGGGGACAGATACTACTTTCTTT. It codes for CASSQALGTDTTFF.

The rearrangement uses TRBV4-2 and TRBJ1-2, with D possibly being TRBD1 (5 bases). The V gene's germline CDR1 is LGHNA and CDR2 YNFKEQ. V was pared by 0 bases and J by 7 bases, with 15 bases between. This CDR3 spans 15 amino acids. For the CDR3, the DNA is TGTGCCAGCAGCCAAGATGGGGCCAGTTCTAGTGGCTACACCTTC. This codes for CASSQDGASSSGYTF.

This clone came up a few times. The chain combines TRBV30 with TRBJ1-2; D not certain. The CDR3 contains 13 residues. From germline, CDR1 is GTSNPN and CDR2 SVGIG (reference sequence). V was cut by 3 bases and J by 8 bases, with 16 bases left in between. The CDR3 region is CAWSPDGEVGYTF. DNA of the CDR3: TGTGCCTGGAGCCCGGACGGAGAAGTGGGCTACACCTTC. Filled out from reference TRBV30 and TRBJ1-2, the complete variable domain reads SQTIHQWPATLVQPVGSPLSLECTVEGTSNPNLYWYRQAAGRGLQLLFYSVGIGQISSEVPQNLSASRPQDRQFILSSKKLLLSDSGFYLCAWSPDGEVGYTFGSGTRLTVV.

The V and J genes are TRBV2 and TRBJ2-7; 11 bases agree with TRBD2. Looked up from germline, CDR1 is SNHLY and CDR2 is FYNNEI. CDR3 length equals 13 residues. V shed 11 bases and J 5 bases; nucleotides not matched to a gene: 8. The CDR3 loop is CAGSSGGTNEQYF. The CDR3 DNA sequence: TGTGCCGGGTCTAGCGGGGGGACGAACGAGCAGTACTTC.

The chain uses TRBV25-1 and TRBJ1-1, with D possibly matching TRBD1 (5 bases). There are 14 residues in the CDR3. Germline V gene lookup returns CDR1 MGHDK and CDR2 SYGVNS. V dropped 6 bases and J dropped 3 bases, with 14 bases sitting between them. The CDR3 sequence is CASRAIGADTEAFF. The CDR3 DNA follows: TGTGCCAGCAGGGCGATCGGGGCGGACACTGAAGCTTTCTTT.

This chain uses TRBV27 with TRBJ2-3; TRBD1 agrees at 8 bases. Germline V gene sequence: CDR1 MNHEY, CDR2 SMNVEV (reference sequence). The CDR3 has 15 residues. With 4 bases clipped from V and 6 bases from J, the junction kept 9 bases outside the gene matches. CDR3 in DNA: TGTGCCAGCAGTTGGCGGGACAGGATAAGGGATACGCAGTATTTT. It yields the protein CASSWRDRIRDTQYF.

This chain links TRBV6-1 with TRBJ2-1; no reliable D call. This CDR3 spans 10 amino acids. The ends were cut back, 3 bases at V and 6 bases at J, with 0 bases in the middle. In germline, CDR1 is MNHNS, CDR2 SASEGT. CDR3 amino acids: CASSDNEQFF. DNA for the CDR3: TGTGCCAGCAGTGACAATGAGCAGTTCTTC.

This clone was recorded a few times. This chain joins TRBV13 and TRBJ2-7; D may match TRBD1 or TRBD2 (5 bases each). The CDR3 sequence is 14 residues long. Germline assignment: CDR1 PRHDT and CDR2 FYEKMQ (reference sequence). V was cut by 3 bases and J by 7 bases, with 16 bases left in between. The CDR3: CASSFDRSWGEQYF. CDR3 bases: TGTGCCAGCAGCTTCGACCGATCCTGGGGGGAGCAGTACTTC.